What follows are 17 T cell receptor beta chains derived from one specimen sequenced in a study of identifying expanded T cells in peripheral blood. The repertoire was sequenced with immunoSEQ multiplex PCR; TCRdb's copy has only in-frame clones and lacks some. The table shows 100,000 or so clones, with 88% occurring only once. The sample consisted of blood. Receptors originate from a person between 18 and 69 years old in good health.

DNA for the CDR3: TGTGCCAGGGCCCGAAATACGATAATGAACACTGAAGCTTTCTTT. It translates to CARARNTIMNTEAFF. The chain is built from TRBV21-1 and TRBJ1-1; TRBD1, the table's D call, lacks a check against the DNA. TRBV21-1 is a pseudogene segment. The CDR3 extends over 15 amino acids.

This chain links TRBV29-1 with TRBJ2-4; D is unclear. V was cut by 6 bases and J by 0 bases, with 3 bases left in between. CDR3 length: 11 amino acids. Looked up from germline, CDR1 is SQVTM and CDR2 is ANQGSEA. The CDR3 sequence: CSVIAKNIQYF. In DNA form, the CDR3 reads TGCAGCGTGATAGCCAAAAACATTCAGTACTTC.

CDR3 in DNA: TGTGCCAGCAGCCAGGACAGGAGGAACACCGGGGAGCTGTTTTTT. This codes for CASSQDRRNTGELFF. The gene calls are TRBV11-2 and TRBJ2-2, with TRBD1 matching over 7 bases. Germline assignment: CDR1 SGHAT and CDR2 FQNNGV. J was trimmed by 1 base and V by 5 bases; bases with no gene match: 4. The CDR3 totals 15 residues. Supplemented by reference TRBV11-2 and TRBJ2-2, the full variable domain reads EAGVAQSPRYKIIEKRQSVAFWCNPISGHATLYWYQQILGQGPKLLIQFQNNGVVDDSQLPKDRFSAERLKGVDSTLKIQPAKLEDSAVYLCASSQDRRNTGELFFGEGSRLTVL.

This sequence joins TRBV30 and TRBJ2-5; TRBD2 matches at 12 bases. The V gene end was trimmed by 0 bases and the J gene end by 4 bases; junction bases not matched to a gene: 0. This CDR3 spans 14 amino acids. Germline assignment: CDR1 GTSNPN and CDR2 SVGIG (reference sequence). The CDR3 is CAWSVLAGGETQYF. CDR3 in DNA: TGTGCCTGGAGTGTACTAGCGGGGGGAGAGACCCAGTACTTC.

V is TRBV5-1 and J is TRBJ2-2; 11 bases agree with TRBD1. Germline CDR1 is SGHRS and CDR2 is YFSETQ. The CDR3 sequence is 15 residues long. J was trimmed by 1 base and V by 4 bases; bases with no gene match: 0. This chain's CDR3 is CASSGTGGNTGELFF. The CDR3 coding sequence is TGCGCCAGCAGCGGGACAGGGGGGAACACCGGGGAGCTGTTTTTT. The full variable domain, in which reference TRBV5-1 and TRBJ2-2 provide the parts outside the CDR3, is KAGVTQTPRYLIKTRGQQVTLSCSPISGHRSVSWYQQTPGQGLQFLFEYFSETQRNKGNFPGRFSGRQFSNSRSEMNVSTLELGDSALYLCASSGTGGNTGELFFGEGSRLTVL.

The CDR3 coding sequence is TGTGCCACTCAAAAAACTATGACAGGGGGGAGCACAGATACGCAGTATTTT. Protein: CATQKTMTGGSTDTQYF. The V and J genes are TRBV10-3 and TRBJ2-3; 9 nucleotides match TRBD1. This CDR3 is built from 17 residues. After removal of 10 bases from V and 0 bases from J, the junction contained 14 bases not matched to a gene. Germline V CDR1 and CDR2: ENHRY, SYGVKD.

The chain recombines TRBV10-1 with TRBJ2-1; D not resolved. This CDR3 comprises 12 residues. With 2 bases removed from V and 7 bases from J, the gap between germline ends came to 6 bases. Germline V lookup: CDR1 WNHNN, CDR2 SYGVQD (reference sequence). Here the CDR3 DNA reads TGCGCCAGCAGTGAGAGGATAAATGAGCAGTTCTTC. Protein product: CASSERINEQFF.

The chain combines TRBV11-3 with TRBJ2-7, with D uncertain. The V gene's germline CDR1 is SGHNT and CDR2 YENEEA. With 1 base removed from V and 3 bases from J, the gap between germline ends came to 7 bases. The CDR3 has 13 residues. The CDR3 spells CASSLAKGYEQYF. The DNA of the CDR3 is TGTGCCAGCAGCTTAGCGAAGGGCTACGAGCAGTACTTC.

This chain joins TRBV19 and TRBJ2-7; the D call may be TRBD1 or TRBD2 (7 bases each). The CDR3 totals 14 residues. CDR1 and CDR2 from the germline V gene are LNHDA and SQIVND (reference sequence). Deletions cut 5 bases from V and 4 bases from J, with 15 bases between. In DNA form, the CDR3 reads TGTGCCAGTAGTGGGACCCAGGGGGGGTACGAGCAGTACTTC. This gives the protein CASSGTQGGYEQYF.

This clone was picked up a small number of times. This chain connects TRBV7-6 to TRBJ2-1, with TRBD2 matching over 12 bases. CDR1 is SGHVS, CDR2 FNYEAQ, per germline. The CDR3 spans 16 residues. The junction had 12 bases not matched to a gene; V was cut back by 5 bases and J by 10 bases. The CDR3 loop reads CASSLKTSGRISEQFF. CDR3 DNA: TGTGCCAGCAGCCTCAAGACTAGCGGGAGAATCTCCGAGCAGTTCTTC.

The V call is TRBV28, the J call TRBJ1-1, with D uncertain. Germline V CDR1 and CDR2: MDHEN, SYDVKM. This CDR3 region has 14 residues. Trimming pared 4 bases from V and 5 bases from J, leaving 14 bases between. CDR3 nucleotides: TGTGCCAGCAGTTCCCACTCCATGGGAACTGAAGCTTTCTTT. As protein: CASSSHSMGTEAFF.

This clone appeared once. This chain uses TRBV6-6 with TRBJ1-6; the D is unclear. The CDR3 length is 14 residues. Trimming removed 5 bases at V and 7 bases at J, with 12 bases between. CDR1 is MNHNY, CDR2 SVGAGI, per germline (reference sequence). The CDR3 nucleotides read TGTGCCAGCAGTCGCTACGAAGGAAATTCACCCCTCCACTTT. It is translated as CASSRYEGNSPLHF.

The genes are TRBV5-1 and TRBJ1-1, with unresolved D. V dropped 3 bases and J dropped 1 base, with 13 bases sitting between them. This CDR3 is 15 amino acids long. Looked up from germline, CDR1 is SGHRS and CDR2 is YFSETQ. The CDR3 nucleotides read TGCGCCAGCAGCTCCTTAGGTGGGGAGAACACTGAAGCTTTCTTT. Translation: CASSSLGGENTEAFF.

The rearrangement links TRBV5-6 to TRBJ2-7; D call uncertain. The V gene lost 0 bases and the J gene lost 5 bases, with 12 bases spanning the gap. Germline V lookup: CDR1 SGHDT, CDR2 YYEEEE. The CDR3 consists of 14 residues. The DNA for the CDR3 is TGTGCCAGCAGCTTGGGGGCCGACGGCGACGAGCAGTACTTC. Amino acids: CASSLGADGDEQYF.

The chain employs TRBV6-5 and TRBJ2-1, with D possibly matching TRBD2 (6 bases). The CDR3 contains 14 residues. CDR1 is MNHEY and CDR2 is SVGAGI in the germline V gene. Trimming removed 2 bases at V and 9 bases at J, with 14 bases between. CDR3 in amino acids: CASSYERVSVEQFF. DNA for the CDR3: TGTGCCAGCAGTTACGAGCGGGTGTCGGTTGAGCAGTTCTTC.

The rearrangement joins TRBV7-2 to TRBJ1-1, with D hard to call. Looked up from germline, CDR1 is SGHTA and CDR2 is FQGNSA. CDR3 length: 13 residues. Trimming removed 5 bases at V and 7 bases at J, with 14 bases between. The CDR3 DNA reads as TGTGCCAGCAGCGTCGGGTCGCCCGGTGAAGCTTTCTTT. As protein: CASSVGSPGEAFF. The full variable domain, in which reference TRBV7-2 and TRBJ1-1 provide the parts outside the CDR3, is GAGVSQSPSNKVTEKGKDVELRCDPISGHTALYWYRQSLGQGLEFLIYFQGNSAPDKSGLPSDRFSAERTGGSVSTLTIQRTQQEDSAVYLCASSVGSPGEAFFGQGTRLTVV.

This clone was seen a single time. This sequence joins TRBV6-5 and TRBJ1-3; D is unresolved. CDR3 length: 15 amino acids. With 2 bases removed from V and 8 bases from J, the gap between germline ends came to 16 bases. Germline V gives CDR1 MNHEY, CDR2 SVGAGI. The CDR3 DNA reads as TGTGCCAGCAGTTACGGCTCCGGGTTTCGAGACACCATATATTTT. Its protein is CASSYGSGFRDTIYF.